Here is one T cell receptor (beta chain) with its context. The antigen remains unidentified. This entry is derived from a study of CD8 T cells in ankylosing spondylitis. Overall study findings and caveats: A TCR beta motif of 7 to 9 highly homologous variants seemed to mark ankylosing spondylitis blood.

TCRdb analysed the 5' RACE reads with MiXCR anew, one entry per CDR3 protein. The sample has about 440,000 distinct CDR3 sequences; about 15% are singletons. V was pared by 5 bases and J by 9 bases, with 24 bases between. CDR1 and CDR2 from the germline V gene are LGHDT and YNNKEL (reference sequence). CDR3 size: 16 residues. This clonotype was obtained from a male donor with ankylosing spondylitis. The V call is TRBV3-1, the J call TRBJ2-3, with D possibly matching TRBD2 (6 bases). Sequenced sample: blood, either unsorted or a sorted T cell fraction (not recorded which). CDR3 protein: CASSDTAGRIIATQYF. In DNA, the CDR3 is TGTGCCAGCAGCGACACCGCGGGGAGGATTATCGCAACGCAGTATTTT.